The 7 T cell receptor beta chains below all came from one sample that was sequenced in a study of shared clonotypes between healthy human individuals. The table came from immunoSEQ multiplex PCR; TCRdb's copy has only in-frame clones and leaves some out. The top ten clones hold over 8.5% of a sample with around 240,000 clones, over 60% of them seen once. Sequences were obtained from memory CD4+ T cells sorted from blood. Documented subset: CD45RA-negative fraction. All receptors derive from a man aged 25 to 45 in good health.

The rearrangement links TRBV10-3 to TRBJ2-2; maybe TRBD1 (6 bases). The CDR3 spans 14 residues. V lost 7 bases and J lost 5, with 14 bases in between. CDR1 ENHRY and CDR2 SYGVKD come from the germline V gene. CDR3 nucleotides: TGTGCCATCAAAGGGTCTCAGGGGACCGGGGAGCTGTTTTTT. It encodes CAIKGSQGTGELFF.

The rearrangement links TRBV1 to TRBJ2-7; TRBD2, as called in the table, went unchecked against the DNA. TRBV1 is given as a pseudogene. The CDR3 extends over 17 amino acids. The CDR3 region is CTSSQEPAIERDYEQYF. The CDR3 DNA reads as TGCACCAGCAGCCAAGAACCCGCTATAGAGCGGGACTACGAGCAGTACTTC.

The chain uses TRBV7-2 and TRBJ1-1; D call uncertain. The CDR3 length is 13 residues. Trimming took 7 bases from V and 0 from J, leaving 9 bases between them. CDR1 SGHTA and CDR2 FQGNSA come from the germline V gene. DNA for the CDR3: TGTGCCAGCACCCTGAGGGTGAACACTGAAGCTTTCTTT. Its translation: CASTLRVNTEAFF.

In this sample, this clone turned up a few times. CDR3 protein: CASSDLQGTYEQYF. As DNA, the CDR3 is TGTGCCAGCAGTGATTTACAGGGGACGTACGAGCAGTACTTC. The V and J genes are TRBV6-1 and TRBJ2-7; 7 nucleotides agree with TRBD1. CDR1 is MNHNS and CDR2 is SASEGT in the germline V gene. The CDR3 is made up of 14 amino acids. V was pared by 3 bases and J by 4 bases, with 6 bases of the junction left unmatched.

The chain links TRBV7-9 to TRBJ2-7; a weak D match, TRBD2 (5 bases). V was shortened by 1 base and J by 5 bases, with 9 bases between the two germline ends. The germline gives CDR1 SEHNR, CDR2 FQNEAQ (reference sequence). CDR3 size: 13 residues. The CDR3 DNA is TGTGCCAGCAGCTTAGGAGGGTCCAACGAGCAGTACTTC. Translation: CASSLGGSNEQYF. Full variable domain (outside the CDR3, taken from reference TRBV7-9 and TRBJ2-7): DTGVSQNPRHKITKRGQNVTFRCDPISEHNRLYWYRQTLGQGPEFLTYFQNEAQLEKSRLLSDRFSAERPKGSFSTLEIQRTEQGDSAMYLCASSLGGSNEQYFGPGTRLTVT.

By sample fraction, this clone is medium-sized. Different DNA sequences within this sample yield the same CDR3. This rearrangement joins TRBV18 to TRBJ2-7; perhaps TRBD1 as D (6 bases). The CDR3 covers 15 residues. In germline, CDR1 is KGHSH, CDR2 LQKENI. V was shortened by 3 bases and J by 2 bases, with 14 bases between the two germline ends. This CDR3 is CASSPSGTPTYEQYF. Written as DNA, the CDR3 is TGTGCCAGCTCACCTTCCGGGACACCAACCTACGAGCAGTACTTC.

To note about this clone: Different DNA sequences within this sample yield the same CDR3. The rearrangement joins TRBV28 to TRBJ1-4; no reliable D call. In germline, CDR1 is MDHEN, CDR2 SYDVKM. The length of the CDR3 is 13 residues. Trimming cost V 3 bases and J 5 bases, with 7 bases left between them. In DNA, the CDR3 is TGTGCCAGCAGTTTTGAAGGGAATGAAAAACTGTTTTTT. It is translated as CASSFEGNEKLFF.